This T cell receptor (beta chain) derives from a study of naive and memory T cell subsets. Study outcomes and limitations: In CD4 and CD8 cells, diversity dropped from naive through EMRA. Expression changes during T cell differentiation may affect RNA-based TCR counts.

An equimolar mix of two oligonucleotides served as the beta constant-region primer for TRBC1 and TRBC2. TCRdb used MiXCR to reprocess the UMI-ligation and nested PCR reads, holding one entry per CDR3 protein. The repertoire consists of some 87,000 distinct CDR3 sequences, with 6% to 7.5% occurring once and the leading ten covering about 1.6%. Germline CDR1 SGHTA, CDR2 FQGNSA. V was shortened by 6 bases and J by 2 bases, with 14 bases between the two germline ends. The CDR3 has 14 amino acids. CMV status came from CD4+ IFNgamma after overnight CMV lysate stimulation. Cells stained for CD3, CD4, CD8, CD45RA and CD27 were sorted into four subsets. This clonotype was found many times. Its specificity is not known.

This rearrangement joins TRBV7-2 to TRBJ2-7, with D possibly being TRBD1 (5 bases). The sequenced sample consisted of central memory CD4+ T cells from blood. This clonotype was obtained from a human donor in good health. Here the CDR3 DNA reads TGTGCCAGCAGGCGGCAGGGTAGGACCTACGAGCAGTACTTC. It yields the protein CASRRQGRTYEQYF. The variable domain in full, with the rest retrieved from reference TRBV7-2 and TRBJ2-7, is GAGVSQSPSNKVTEKGKDVELRCDPISGHTALYWYRQSLGQGLEFLIYFQGNSAPDKSGLPSDRFSAERTGGSVSTLTIQRTQQEDSAVYLCASRRQGRTYEQYFGPGTRLTVT.